The following is a T cell receptor (beta chain) sequence with its context. These data belong to a study of CD8+ T cells in alopecia areata. cDNA reverse transcribed from extracted RNA served as the sequencing template. Produced via immunoSEQ multiplex PCR; TCRdb's table is partial and in-frame only. The table shows about 200,000 clones, with roughly three fifths occurring only once. Germline V gene sequence: CDR1 ENHRY, CDR2 SYGVKD. CDR3 length: 15 residues. Sequencing used CD8+ T cells sorted from blood. V gene TRBV10-3 combines with J gene TRBJ2-5; D is perhaps TRBD2 (6 bases). The J call could be wrong; TRBJ2-7 is a better fit for the DNA end. The clonotype was recovered from a human donor in good health. CDR3 sequence: CAISGPPLEGGEQYF. The CDR3 DNA sequence: TGTGCCATCAGTGGACCCCCTCTTGAGGGAGGCGAGCAGTACTTC.